These T cell receptor beta chains were read from a single sample in a study of molecular identifiers for immune sequencing clone quantification. One entry per CDR3 protein results from TCRdb running MiXCR on the PCR reads. The sample gives around 470,000 distinct CDR3 sequences, about a fifth of which show up once; 0.84% is in the top ten. The sequenced sample consisted of naive CD8+ T cells from blood, with Jurkat cell RNA spiked in. The source of these receptors is a human donor in good health. Some libraries in this study had Jurkat cell RNA spiked in. The CDR3 runs from the conserved cysteine through the conserved F or W. The order of the fields is CDR3 protein, clone size, CDR3 length, J gene, V gene. Clone size is given for some rows only: seen once, a few or many times, or a class if the clone is expanded.

CASSSGLVAGELFF	many	14	TRBJ2-2	TRBV7-9
CASSPFWATNEKLFF	many	15	TRBJ1-4	TRBV4-3
CASSQVMGTVFYEQYF	.	16	TRBJ2-7	TRBV4-2
CASSYQGRRVQSSGNTIYF	few	19	TRBJ1-3	TRBV6-9
CASSVEYQETQYF	.	13	TRBJ2-5	TRBV5-4
CASSQEDRSGTGELFF	many	16	TRBJ2-2	TRBV14
CASREEQHSYNEQFF	.	15	TRBJ2-1	TRBV27
CASSAQGAKTEAFF	few	14	TRBJ1-1	TRBV19
CASRPPDSQETQYF	many	14	TRBJ2-5	TRBV7-8
CASFAREAQYF	.	11	TRBJ2-5	TRBV2
CASSSSGTENTEAFF	.	15	TRBJ1-1	TRBV12-3/TRBV12-4
CASSPLLADEQFF	many	13	TRBJ2-1	TRBV12-3/TRBV12-4
CASSWNGVGAHEQYF	few	15	TRBJ2-7	TRBV5-1
CASSEALGGGTDTQYF	few	16	TRBJ2-3	TRBV2
CASSDYLGATEAFF	.	14	TRBJ1-1	TRBV10-1
CASSNQETQYF	many	11	TRBJ2-5	TRBV13
CASSLEQGGPGELFF	.	15	TRBJ2-2	TRBV4-1
CASSLKGLTLSQETQYF	.	17	TRBJ2-5	TRBV7-9
CASSFRLAGTPSTDTQYF	.	18	TRBJ2-3	TRBV27
CASSSSGGVNSYNEQFF	.	17	TRBJ2-1	TRBV28
CASSLGWGVGNEQFF	many	15	TRBJ2-1	TRBV5-6
CASSLPRPDIQYF	many	13	TRBJ2-4	TRBV27